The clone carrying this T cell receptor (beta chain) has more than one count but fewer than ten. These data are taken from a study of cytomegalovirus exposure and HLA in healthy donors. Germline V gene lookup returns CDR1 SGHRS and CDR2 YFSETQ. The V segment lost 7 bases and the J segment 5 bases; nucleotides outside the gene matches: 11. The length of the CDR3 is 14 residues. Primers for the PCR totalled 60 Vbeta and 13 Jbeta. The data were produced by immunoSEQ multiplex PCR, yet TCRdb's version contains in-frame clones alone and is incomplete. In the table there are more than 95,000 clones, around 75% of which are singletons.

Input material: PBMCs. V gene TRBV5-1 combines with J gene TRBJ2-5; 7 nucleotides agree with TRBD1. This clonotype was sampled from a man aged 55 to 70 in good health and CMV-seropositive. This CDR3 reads CASGEGAQGETQYF. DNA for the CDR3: TGCGCCAGCGGTGAGGGGGCGCAGGGGGAGACCCAGTACTTC. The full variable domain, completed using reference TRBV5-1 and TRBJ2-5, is KAGVTQTPRYLIKTRGQQVTLSCSPISGHRSVSWYQQTPGQGLQFLFEYFSETQRNKGNFPGRFSGRQFSNSRSEMNVSTLELGDSALYLCASGEGAQGETQYFGPGTRLLVL.